Below, one T cell receptor (beta chain) is given with its context. This entry is derived from a study of blood T cell repertoires in COVID-19. Study-level background: From T cells, B-cell-depleted T cells, or PBMCs came the material, which was cDNA or gDNA.

Losses at the gene ends were 5 bases for V and 1 base for J; bases not matched to a gene: 3. Germline assignment: CDR1 SEHNR and CDR2 FQNEAQ (reference sequence). This CDR3 is built from 16 residues. Produced via immunoSEQ multiplex PCR; TCRdb's table is partial and in-frame only. This sample carries under 250,000 clones, 70% to 90% of them seen once, and the ten largest clones take more than 4.5%. This TCR came from a middle-aged man with COVID-19, enrolled during active disease. The rearrangement joins TRBV7-9 to TRBJ2-3, with 13 bases that match TRBD2. The material sequenced was peripheral blood. The CDR3 region is CASSPGLAGGTDTQYF. The CDR3 DNA sequence: TGTGCCAGCAGCCCCGGACTAGCGGGAGGCACAGATACGCAGTATTTT.